This T cell receptor (beta chain) was sequenced in a study of blood T cell repertoires in COVID-19. Study details: There were acute and convalescent COVID-19 samples, and they came from the United States, Italy and Spain. PBMCs, B-cell-depleted T cells, or T cells were the source of the cDNA or gDNA that made up the material.

CDR3 length: 15 amino acids. CDR1 SGHRS and CDR2 YFSETQ come from the germline V gene. The trim removed 7 bases at V and 2 bases at J, leaving 8 bases unmatched. Under the authors' procedure: Amplification from reference gene primers served as the basis for estimated nucleated cell counts. Sequenced by immunoSEQ multiplex PCR; TCRdb stores in-frame clones only, minus some. V and J calls plus clone size are reproduced from that table; the DNA served to infer D and trimming. The table has approximately 100,000 clones, approximately 85% seen once. The chain uses TRBV5-1 and TRBJ2-5, with 10 bases lining up with TRBD2. The sequenced sample was peripheral blood. The clonotype originates from a human donor in a cohort sampled during active COVID-19. CDR3: CASGRTSGPQETQYF. The CDR3, as DNA: TGCGCCAGCGGGCGGACTAGCGGCCCACAAGAGACCCAGTACTTC.